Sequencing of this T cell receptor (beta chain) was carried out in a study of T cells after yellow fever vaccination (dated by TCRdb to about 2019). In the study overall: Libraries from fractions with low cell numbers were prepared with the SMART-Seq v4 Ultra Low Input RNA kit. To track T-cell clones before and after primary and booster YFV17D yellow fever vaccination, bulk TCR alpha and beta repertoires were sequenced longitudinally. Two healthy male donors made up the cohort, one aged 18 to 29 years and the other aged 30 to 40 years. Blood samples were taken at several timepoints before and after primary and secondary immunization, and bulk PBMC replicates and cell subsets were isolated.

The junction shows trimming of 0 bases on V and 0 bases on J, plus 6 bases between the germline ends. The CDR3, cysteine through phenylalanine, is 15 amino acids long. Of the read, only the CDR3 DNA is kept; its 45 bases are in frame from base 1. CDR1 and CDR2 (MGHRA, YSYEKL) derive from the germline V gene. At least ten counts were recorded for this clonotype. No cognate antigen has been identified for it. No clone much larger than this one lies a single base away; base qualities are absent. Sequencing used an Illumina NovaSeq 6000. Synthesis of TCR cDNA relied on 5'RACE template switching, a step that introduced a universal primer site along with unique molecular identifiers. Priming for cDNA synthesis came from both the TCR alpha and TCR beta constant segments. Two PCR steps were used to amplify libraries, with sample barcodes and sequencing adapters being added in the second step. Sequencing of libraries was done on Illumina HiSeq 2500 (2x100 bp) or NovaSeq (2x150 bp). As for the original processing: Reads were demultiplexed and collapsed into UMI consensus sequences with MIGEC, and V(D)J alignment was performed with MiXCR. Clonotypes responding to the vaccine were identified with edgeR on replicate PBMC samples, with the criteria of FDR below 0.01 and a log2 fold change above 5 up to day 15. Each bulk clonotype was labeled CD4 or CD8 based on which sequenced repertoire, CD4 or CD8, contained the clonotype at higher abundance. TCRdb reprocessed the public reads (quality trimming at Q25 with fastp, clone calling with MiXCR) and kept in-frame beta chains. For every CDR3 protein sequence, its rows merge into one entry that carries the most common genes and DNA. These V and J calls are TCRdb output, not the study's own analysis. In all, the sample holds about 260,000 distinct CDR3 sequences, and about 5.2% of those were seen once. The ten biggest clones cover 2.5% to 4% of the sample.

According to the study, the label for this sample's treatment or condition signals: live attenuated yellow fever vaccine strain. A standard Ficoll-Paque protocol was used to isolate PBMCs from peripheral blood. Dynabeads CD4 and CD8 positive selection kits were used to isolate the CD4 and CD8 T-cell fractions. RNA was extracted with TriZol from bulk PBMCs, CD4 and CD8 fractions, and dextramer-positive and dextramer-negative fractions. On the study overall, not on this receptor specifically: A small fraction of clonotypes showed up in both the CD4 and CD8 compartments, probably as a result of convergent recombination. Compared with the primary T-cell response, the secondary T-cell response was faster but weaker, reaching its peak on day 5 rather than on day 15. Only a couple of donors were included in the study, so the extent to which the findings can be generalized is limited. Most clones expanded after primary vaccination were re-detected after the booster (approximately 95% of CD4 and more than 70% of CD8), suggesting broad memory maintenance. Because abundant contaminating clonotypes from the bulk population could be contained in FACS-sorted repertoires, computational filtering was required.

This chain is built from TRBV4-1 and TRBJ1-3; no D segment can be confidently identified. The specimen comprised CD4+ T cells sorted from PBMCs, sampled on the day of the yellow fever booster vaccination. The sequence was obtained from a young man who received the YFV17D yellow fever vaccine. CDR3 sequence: CASSQDWGSGNTIYF. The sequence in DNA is TGCGCCAGCAGCCAAGATTGGGGCTCTGGAAACACCATATATTTT.